This T cell receptor beta chain was documented in a study of identical twins. This clonotype has only a few counts. Its target is not known. Study conclusions and caveats: Those out-of-frame alpha sequences shared by twins showed an excess of low generation probability.

TCRdb fed the 5' RACE reads into MiXCR, producing one record per CDR3 protein. Found here are 200,000 to 250,000 distinct CDR3 sequences, 6.5% to 8% of them singletons; the top ten hold 14% to 15%. The CDR3 has 19 residues. Germline CDR1 and CDR2: KGHDR and SFDVKD. With 0 bases clipped from V and 3 bases from J, the junction kept 13 bases outside the gene matches. These records were also assigned to another study, of T cells expressing NK-cell markers. That study adds: Sorted CD3+CD56+NKG2C+, CD3+CD56+NKG2C- and CD3+CD56-NKG2C+ T-cell subsets were beta-chain profiled. Seven sequenced donors out of eight were HCMV-seropositive, one seronegative. Dominant NKG2C+ clonotypes accounted for about 1.0-8% of CD8+ T cells in about 6 donors.

Sequenced material: CD8+ T cells sorted from blood. This sequence was found in a woman aged 18-30 years in good health. The V call is TRBV24-1, the J call TRBJ2-1, with 7 bases lining up with TRBD1. DNA for the CDR3: TGTGCCACCAGTGATTTGCGAGCGACCGGGACAGACCGCTACAATGAGCAGTTCTTC. Protein: CATSDLRATGTDRYNEQFF.